A single sample gave rise to the 21 T cell receptor beta chains below, sequenced in a study of cytomegalovirus exposure and HLA in healthy donors. Sequencing was performed with immunoSEQ multiplex PCR; in TCRdb, only in-frame clones are kept and a portion is missing. The sample has under 400,000 clones; 88% are singletons. The sequenced sample was PBMCs. These receptors were taken from a young man in good health and CMV-seronegative.

The chain uses TRBV5-6 and TRBJ2-7; no firm D call. V lost 0 bases to trimming and J lost 0 bases, with 10 bases between them. This CDR3 comprises 15 residues. Germline loops: CDR1 SGHDT, CDR2 YYEEEE. CDR3 DNA: TGTGCCAGCAGCTTGGTACAGAAGAACTCCTACGAGCAGTACTTC. This sequence encodes CASSLVQKNSYEQYF.

The chain links TRBV11-2 to TRBJ2-1, with TRBD2 matching over 14 bases. The CDR3 contains 18 residues. The trim removed 3 bases at V and 5 bases at J, leaving 9 bases unmatched. The V gene's germline CDR1 is SGHAT and CDR2 FQNNGV. CDR3 sequence (DNA): TGTGCCAGCAGCTTTGAGACTAGCGGGGGGGCCATCCACAATGAGCAGTTCTTC. Protein: CASSFETSGGAIHNEQFF.

V and J are TRBV11-2 and TRBJ1-1, with 7 bases aligning to TRBD1. CDR1 and CDR2 (germline): SGHAT, FQNNGV. The CDR3 covers 15 residues. J lost 3 bases, V lost 2 bases, and 6 bases had no gene match. The CDR3 here is CASSLNRGRYTEAFF. CDR3 nucleotides: TGTGCCAGCAGCTTAAATAGGGGGCGTTACACTGAAGCTTTCTTT.

V gene TRBV7-2 combines with J gene TRBJ2-1; D is possibly TRBD2 (6 bases). CDR3 length: 11 residues. The germline V and J ends were trimmed by 7 bases and 9 bases, with 10 bases remaining between them. The germline CDR1 and CDR2 sequences are SGHTA and FQGNSA. DNA for the CDR3: TGTGCCAGCAACTTGGAGGGTGAGCAGTTCTTC. Protein product: CASNLEGEQFF.

The genes are TRBV5-6 and TRBJ2-1; 9 bases map to TRBD2. Germline V CDR1 and CDR2: SGHDT, YYEEEE. The junction had 1 base not matched to a gene; V was cut back by 0 bases and J by 3 bases. The CDR3 totals 15 residues. CDR3 coding DNA: TGTGCCAGCAGCTTGGGACTAGCGGTCTACAATGAGCAGTTCTTC. Protein product: CASSLGLAVYNEQFF.

J is TRBJ1-6 and V is TRBV6-5; D perhaps matches TRBD1 (6 bases). CDR1 is MNHEY, CDR2 SVGAGI, per germline. The CDR3 length is 13 residues. V lost 6 bases and J 4 bases, leaving 7 bases between the germline ends. The CDR3 sequence is CASRGGYNSPLHF. DNA for the CDR3: TGTGCCAGCAGAGGGGGTTATAATTCACCCCTCCACTTT.

CDR3 loop: CASTRGGSHSYEQYF. CDR3 DNA sequence: TGTGCCAGCACCCGGGGGGGGTCCCACTCCTACGAGCAGTACTTC. The rearrangement links TRBV6-5 to TRBJ2-7, with TRBD2 matching over 8 bases. The J segment lost 0 bases and the V segment lost 7 bases, leaving 8 bases of the junction unmatched. This CDR3 region has 15 residues. Germline V CDR1 and CDR2: MNHEY, SVGAGI.

The V call is TRBV5-4, the J call TRBJ1-2; 9 bases fit TRBD1. The germline CDR1 and CDR2 sequences are SGHNT and YYREEE (reference sequence). The CDR3 loop spans 14 amino acids. V was clipped by 4 bases and J by 4 bases; unmatched bases: 5. The CDR3 loop reads CASSRDRDFYGYTF. The CDR3 DNA follows: TGTGCCAGCAGCCGGGACAGGGACTTCTATGGCTACACCTTC.

The chain couples TRBV7-2 to TRBJ1-5; the D is unclear. Germline V gene data show CDR1 as SGHTA and CDR2 as FQGNSA. Trimming stripped 4 bases from V and 7 bases from J, with 14 bases between. CDR3 length: 14 residues. The DNA for the CDR3 is TGTGCCAGCAGCTCCACCCGACGGGGACAGCCCCAGCATTTT. The encoded protein is CASSSTRRGQPQHF.

The rearrangement uses TRBV5-6 and TRBJ1-2; possibly TRBD1 for D (5 bases). CDR3 length: 14 residues. The V end lost 2 bases, the J end lost 2 bases, and 10 bases lay between the germline ends. Germline-derived CDR1 and CDR2 are SGHDT and YYEEEE. The CDR3 region has the DNA TGTGCCAGCAGCTTCGGGGGGACCAACTATGGCTACACCTTC. It codes for CASSFGGTNYGYTF.

The chain carries TRBV6-6 and TRBJ2-3; TRBD1 matches at 9 bases. The germline gives CDR1 MNHNY, CDR2 SVGAGI (reference sequence). This CDR3 has 14 residues. V gave up 6 bases and J gave up 5 bases; unmatched junction bases: 6. The CDR3 sequence: CASRKQGAGDTQYF. For the CDR3, the DNA is TGTGCCAGCAGAAAACAGGGGGCTGGAGATACGCAGTATTTT.

This clone came up once. The rearrangement joins TRBV27 to TRBJ2-3; D is ambiguous. Germline values: CDR1 MNHEY, CDR2 SMNVEV (reference sequence). This CDR3 comprises 13 residues. The germline V and J ends were trimmed by 6 bases and 2 bases, with 9 bases remaining between them. The CDR3 nucleotides read TGTGCCAGCAGCCGTCTTCCCACAGATACGCAGTATTTT. Amino acid sequence: CASSRLPTDTQYF.

The chain couples TRBV9 to TRBJ1-2; 7 nucleotides line up with TRBD1. The CDR3 loop spans 13 amino acids. The V gene's germline CDR1 is SGDLS and CDR2 YYNGEE. Trimming cost V 3 bases and J 6 bases; bases outside gene matches: 5. Here the CDR3 DNA reads TGTGCCAGCAGCGGTTACAGGGGTGATGGCTACACCTTC. As protein: CASSGYRGDGYTF.

CDR3 loop: CASSPPGGGIQETQYF. The CDR3 DNA sequence: TGTGCCAGCAGTCCTCCCGGCGGGGGGATCCAAGAGACCCAGTACTTC. V usage is TRBV2 and J usage is TRBJ2-5; TRBD2 matches at 8 bases. In germline, CDR1 is SNHLY, CDR2 FYNNEI. This CDR3 region has 16 residues. V trimming: 5 bases; J trimming: 1 base; junction bases outside the gene matches: 9.

In DNA form, the CDR3 reads TGCAGCGTTGCCCGGGGTAGCGGGGCGGCGGATACGCAGTATTTT. This gives the protein CSVARGSGAADTQYF. The chain combines TRBV29-1 with TRBJ2-3, with 8 nucleotides matching TRBD2. Germline-derived CDR1 and CDR2 are SQVTM and ANQGSEA. CDR3 length equals 15 residues. The ends lost 4 bases at V and 6 bases at J; junction bases unmatched: 12.

The J gene is TRBJ1-4, the V gene TRBV10-2, with 8 bases identical to TRBD1. V lost 0 bases and J lost 6; bases outside the gene matches: 6. CDR1 is WSHSY, CDR2 SAAADI, per germline. This CDR3 has 16 residues. CDR3 loop: CASSESRTGRDEKLFF. The CDR3 nucleotides read TGCGCCAGCAGTGAGTCGAGGACAGGGCGGGATGAAAAACTGTTTTTT.

V gene TRBV5-6 combines with J gene TRBJ2-7; no reliable D call. The ends were cut back, 1 base at V and 6 bases at J, with 11 bases in the middle. The length of the CDR3 is 13 residues. CDR1 SGHDT and CDR2 YYEEEE come from the germline V gene. The CDR3 DNA sequence: TGTGCCAGCAGCTTGACAGCTCCAAGCGAGCAGTACTTC. Protein product: CASSLTAPSEQYF. Full variable domain (missing parts from reference TRBV5-6 and TRBJ2-7): DAGVTQSPTHLIKTRGQQVTLRCSPKSGHDTVSWYQQALGQGPQFIFQYYEEEERQRGNFPDRFSGHQFPNYSSELNVNALLLGDSALYLCASSLTAPSEQYFGPGTRLTVT.

V is TRBV7-8 and J is TRBJ2-1; the match to TRBD2 covers 9 bases. Germline V gene data show CDR1 as SGHVS and CDR2 as FQNEAQ. Trimming took 4 bases from V and 2 from J; bases not matched to a gene: 9. The CDR3 totals 17 residues. DNA of the CDR3: TGTGCCAGCAGCTCCCGTCCGAGCGGGGGGCCCTACAATGAGCAGTTCTTC. The encoded protein is CASSSRPSGGPYNEQFF.

The chain has TRBV19 and TRBJ1-1; possible D gene TRBD1, 6 bases. The CDR3 has 13 residues. V was trimmed by 5 bases and J by 8 bases, leaving 15 bases between them. Germline CDR1 reads LNHDA; CDR2 reads SQIVND (reference sequence). The CDR3 coding sequence is TGTGCCAGTAGTTCAACAGGGTTAGGAGAAGCTTTCTTT. Translating gives CASSSTGLGEAFF.

The chain uses TRBV4-2 and TRBJ2-7; the D is unclear. Germline CDR1 is LGHNA and CDR2 is YNFKEQ. Trimming shortened V by 3 bases and J by 2 bases, and 11 bases separated the two germline ends. The CDR3 extends over 14 amino acids. CDR3 sequence (DNA): TGTGCCAGCAGCCACCCTGGCCAGACCTACGAGCAGTACTTC. Translation: CASSHPGQTYEQYF.

This rearrangement joins TRBV5-4 to TRBJ1-1, with D uncertain. The length of the CDR3 is 17 residues. V dropped 0 bases and J dropped 3 bases, with 18 bases sitting between them. From germline, CDR1 is SGHNT and CDR2 YYREEE (reference sequence). The CDR3 here is CASSLERATYLDTEAFF. In DNA, the CDR3 is TGTGCCAGCAGCTTGGAGAGGGCGACCTACCTGGACACTGAAGCTTTCTTT.